Listed below are T cell receptor beta chains from one sample, sequenced in a study of T cells in tuberculosis. Assay: immunoSEQ multiplex PCR; the TCRdb copy retains only in-frame clones and omits some. The table records approximately 49,000 clones, about 96% of them present only once. The material was PBMCs, obtained at tuberculosis diagnosis. These receptors were taken from an adult with tuberculosis. CDR3s include the opening cysteine and the closing phenylalanine or tryptophan. The D gene is left open where the match is weak. Part of the rows lack a size; the others show once, few, many or a class for expanded clones.

clone_size j_call cdr3_length d_call v_call cdr3_nt cdr3_aa
. TRBJ1-1 13 . TRBV28 TGTGCCAGCAGTTTAAGAGGAAAACCTGAAGCTTTCTTT CASSLRGKPEAFF
once TRBJ2-7 15 . TRBV6-6 TGTGCCAGCAGTTCCCCCAGCATTAGCGGAGACGAGCAGTACTTC CASSSPSISGDEQYF
. TRBJ1-2 15 . TRBV19 TGTGCCAGTAGTCCCCGACAGGAAGCTAACTATGGCTACACCTTC CASSPRQEANYGYTF
. TRBJ2-7 15 . TRBV7-9 TGTGCCAGCAGCTCAGAGCTCCAGGGAGGCCTCGAGCAGTACTTC CASSSELQGGLEQYF
. TRBJ2-2 14 . TRBV18 TGTGCCAGCTCACTCAAACTTGACACCGGGGAGCTGTTTTTT CASSLKLDTGELFF
. TRBJ2-2 14 . TRBV2 TGTGCCAGCAGGGCGGGACCCAACACCGGGGAGCTGTTTTTT CASRAGPNTGELFF
. TRBJ2-1 16 TRBD1 TRBV9 TGTGCCAGCAGCGTCAGTTCGGGACAGGCGTGGAATGAGCAGTTCTTC CASSVSSGQAWNEQFF
. TRBJ2-7 12 TRBD1 TRBV5-5 TGTGCCAGCGGCAGGGGGATAAACGAGCAGTACTTC CASGRGINEQYF
. TRBJ1-4 14 TRBD1 TRBV7-2 TGTGCCAGCAGCAGGGCAAGACAGGGGGAAAAACTGTTTTTT CASSRARQGEKLFF
. TRBJ2-1 14 TRBD2 TRBV15 TGTGCCACCAGACCGGGACTAGCGAACAATGAGCAGTTCTTC CATRPGLANNEQFF
. TRBJ1-1 15 TRBD1 TRBV6-1 TGTGCCAGCACATCCCTCGGACAGGGTTCTTTTAAAGCTTTCTTT CASTSLGQGSFKAFF
. TRBJ2-3 14 . TRBV7-2 TGTGCCAGTAGCGCCAGTTACGGCACAGATACGCAGTATTTT CASSASYGTDTQYF
. TRBJ2-2 15 TRBD2 TRBV2 TGTGCCAGCAGTCTGACTAGCGGGAGTAACGGGGAGCTGTTTTTT CASSLTSGSNGELFF
. TRBJ1-2 13 TRBD1 TRBV6-5 TGTGCCAGCAGTAGACAGGGGAACTATGGCTACACCTTC CASSRQGNYGYTF
. TRBJ1-6 15 TRBD1 TRBV28 TGTGCCAGCAGTTTAGGAGAGGGGGCGGCTTCACCCCTCCACTTT CASSLGEGAASPLHF
once TRBJ2-5 13 TRBD1 TRBV27 TGTGCCAGCAGTAGACGAACAGGGGAAACCCAGTACTTC CASSRRTGETQYF
medium-sized TRBJ1-2 15 TRBD1 TRBV6-5 TGTGCCAGCAGCCCTACCCACTCTGGACAGGATGGCTACACCTTC CASSPTHSGQDGYTF
. TRBJ2-7 15 TRBD2 TRBV9 TGTGCCAGCAGCGTAGGGGGCGGGAGCCCCTACGAGCAGTACTTC CASSVGGGSPYEQYF
. TRBJ1-2 15 . TRBV13 TGTGCCAGCAGCTCCAAGACGGGGGTGGACTATGGCTACACCTTC CASSSKTGVDYGYTF
. TRBJ1-5 12 . TRBV19 TGTGCCAGTAGCCCCCACAATCAGCCCCAGCATTTT CASSPHNQPQHF